Listed here are 7 T cell receptor beta chains from one sample, sequenced in a study of cytomegalovirus exposure and HLA in healthy donors. PCR employed 60 Vbeta and 13 Jbeta primers. The repertoire was sequenced with immunoSEQ multiplex PCR; TCRdb's copy has only in-frame clones and lacks some. Of under 200,000 clones in the sample, approximately 77% were seen once. Material: PBMCs. All receptors come from a man aged 25 to 45 in good health and CMV-seropositive.

This chain uses TRBV5-4 with TRBJ2-1; the match to TRBD2 covers 7 bases. This CDR3 contains 17 residues. The germline V gene encodes CDR1 SGHNT and CDR2 YYREEE (reference sequence). The junction had 9 bases not matched to a gene; V was cut back by 3 bases and J by 0 bases. For the CDR3, the DNA is TGTGCCAGCAGCTCCTCCTCCCGGGACTACTCCTACAATGAGCAGTTCTTC. Translated: CASSSSSRDYSYNEQFF.

This chain joins TRBV28 and TRBJ2-7, with 12 bases that match TRBD1. This CDR3 contains 14 residues. Germline trimming cut 2 bases from V and 5 bases from J; bases unmatched to any gene: 1. Per germline, CDR1 MDHEN and CDR2 SYDVKM. CDR3 bases: TGTGCCAGCAGTTTAGGGGACAGGGGGCACGAGCAGTACTTC. Translating it yields CASSLGDRGHEQYF. Full variable domain (missing parts from reference TRBV28 and TRBJ2-7): DVKVTQSSRYLVKRTGEKVFLECVQDMDHENMFWYRQDPGLGLRLIYFSYDVKMKEKGDIPEGYSVSREKKERFSLILESASTNQTSMYLCASSLGDRGHEQYFGPGTRLTVT.

The chain employs TRBV9 and TRBJ2-3, with 8 bases lining up with TRBD2. V dropped 4 bases and J dropped 2; count of bases not matched to a gene: 6. CDR1 and CDR2 (germline): SGDLS, YYNGEE. The CDR3 runs to 15 residues. CDR3 protein: CASSTTAGVTDTQYF. In DNA, the CDR3 is TGTGCCAGCAGCACCACAGCGGGGGTCACAGATACGCAGTATTTT.

This rearrangement joins TRBV5-4 to TRBJ1-1, with D possibly TRBD1 on 6 matching bases. The CDR3 has 12 amino acids. Germline CDR1 SGHNT, CDR2 YYREEE (reference sequence). The V gene lost 3 bases and the J gene lost 3 bases, with 6 bases spanning the gap. CDR3 sequence (DNA): TGTGCCAGCAGCTCAGGGGACACTGAAGCTTTCTTT. It translates to CASSSGDTEAFF.

The V call is TRBV5-6, the J call TRBJ2-7; D is possibly TRBD2 (6 bases). V was clipped by 1 base and J by 1 base, with 9 bases between them. This CDR3 has 14 residues. Germline CDR1 is SGHDT and CDR2 is YYEEEE. The CDR3 loop reads CASSLWRDSYEQYF. CDR3 bases: TGTGCCAGCAGCTTGTGGCGGGATTCCTACGAGCAGTACTTC.

This sequence joins TRBV7-6 and TRBJ1-1; TRBD1 agrees at 7 bases. V lost 5 bases, J lost 3 bases, and 6 bases stayed unmatched. CDR1 and CDR2 (germline): SGHVS, FNYEAQ. This CDR3 comprises 14 residues. CDR3 sequence (DNA): TGTGCCAGCAGCCCTGACAGGGATTACACTGAAGCTTTCTTT. Translated, it gives CASSPDRDYTEAFF.

This rearrangement joins TRBV2 to TRBJ2-3, with 11 bases that match TRBD1. CDR3 size: 14 residues. Germline loops: CDR1 SNHLY, CDR2 FYNNEI. V was pared by 4 bases and J by 8 bases, with 5 bases of the junction left unmatched. The CDR3 DNA sequence: TGTGCCAGCAGTGGCCCGGGACAGGGGGGTACGCAGTATTTT. Translating gives CASSGPGQGGTQYF.